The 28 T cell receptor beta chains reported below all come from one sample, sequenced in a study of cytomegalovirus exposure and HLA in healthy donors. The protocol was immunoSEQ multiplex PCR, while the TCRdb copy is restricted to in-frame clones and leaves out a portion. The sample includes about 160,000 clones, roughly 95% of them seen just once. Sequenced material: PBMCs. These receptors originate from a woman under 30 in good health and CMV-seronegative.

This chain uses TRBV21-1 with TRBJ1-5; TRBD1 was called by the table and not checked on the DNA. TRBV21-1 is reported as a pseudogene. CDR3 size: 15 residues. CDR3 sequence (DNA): TGTGCCAGCAGCAAAGACTACCGTCAGGGCCAGCCCCAGCATTTT. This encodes CASSKDYRQGQPQHF.

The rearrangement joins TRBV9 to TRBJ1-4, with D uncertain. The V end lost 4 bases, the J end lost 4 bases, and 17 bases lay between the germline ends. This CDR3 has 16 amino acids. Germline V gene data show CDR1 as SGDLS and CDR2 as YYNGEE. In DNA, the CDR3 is TGTGCCAGCAGCCCGAAGGACCGGGGAAATAATGAAAAACTGTTTTTT. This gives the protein CASSPKDRGNNEKLFF.

For the CDR3, the DNA is TGTGCCAGCAGCTACGGACAGGGAACCTACGAGCAGTACTTC. Residues: CASSYGQGTYEQYF. V gene TRBV11-2 combines with J gene TRBJ2-7; TRBD1 matches at 8 bases. After removal of 4 bases from V and 2 bases from J, the junction contained 4 bases not matched to a gene. The CDR3 covers 14 residues. The germline V gene encodes CDR1 SGHAT and CDR2 FQNNGV.

This CDR3 reads CASSPESSNQPQHF. The CDR3 DNA follows: TGTGCCAGCAGCCCCGAGTCGAGCAATCAGCCCCAGCATTTT. This rearrangement joins TRBV5-5 to TRBJ1-5; D gene ambiguous. The CDR3 consists of 14 residues. The germline V gene has CDR1 SGHKS and CDR2 YYEKEE (reference sequence). The V and J ends lost 4 bases and 1 base respectively, with 9 bases between them.

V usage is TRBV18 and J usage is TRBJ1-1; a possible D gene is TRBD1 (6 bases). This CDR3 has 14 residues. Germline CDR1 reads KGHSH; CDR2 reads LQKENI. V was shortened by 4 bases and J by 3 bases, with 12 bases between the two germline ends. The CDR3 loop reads CASSQNRVDTEAFF. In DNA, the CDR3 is TGTGCCAGCTCACAAAACAGGGTCGACACTGAAGCTTTCTTT.

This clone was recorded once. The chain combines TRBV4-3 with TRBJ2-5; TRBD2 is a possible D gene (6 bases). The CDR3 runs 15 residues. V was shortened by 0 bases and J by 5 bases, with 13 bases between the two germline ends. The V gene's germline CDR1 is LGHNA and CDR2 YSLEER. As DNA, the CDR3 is TGCGCCAGCAGCCAAGAGTCCGGGGGATGGGAGACCCAGTACTTC. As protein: CASSQESGGWETQYF.

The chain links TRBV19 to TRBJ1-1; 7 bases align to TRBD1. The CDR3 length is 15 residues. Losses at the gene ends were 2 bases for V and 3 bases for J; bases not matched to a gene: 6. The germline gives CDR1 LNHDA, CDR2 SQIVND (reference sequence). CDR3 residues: CASSIRVGTDTEAFF. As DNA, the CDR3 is TGTGCCAGTAGTATACGGGTAGGGACAGACACTGAAGCTTTCTTT.

CDR3 sequence (DNA): TGTGCCACCAGCAGAGAGCAGGGGCAAGGCACTGAAGCTTTCTTT. It yields the protein CATSREQGQGTEAFF. The gene calls are TRBV15 and TRBJ1-1; tentative D call: TRBD1 (6 bases). CDR1 LNHNV and CDR2 YYDKDF come from the germline V gene (reference sequence). Trimming took off 0 bases at V and 4 bases at J, with 12 bases between the two ends. The CDR3 is made up of 15 amino acids.

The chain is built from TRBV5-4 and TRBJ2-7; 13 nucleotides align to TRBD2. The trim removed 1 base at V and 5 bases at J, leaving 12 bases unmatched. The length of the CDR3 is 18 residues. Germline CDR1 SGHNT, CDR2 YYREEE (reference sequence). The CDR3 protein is CASSLLKLAGGPHDEQYF. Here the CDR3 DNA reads TGTGCCAGCAGCTTGCTGAAACTAGCGGGGGGGCCTCACGACGAGCAGTACTTC. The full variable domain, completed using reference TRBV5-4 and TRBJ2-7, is ETGVTQSPTHLIKTRGQQVTLRCSSQSGHNTVSWYQQALGQGPQFIFQYYREEENGRGNFPPRFSGLQFPNYSSELNVNALELDDSALYLCASSLLKLAGGPHDEQYFGPGTRLTVT.

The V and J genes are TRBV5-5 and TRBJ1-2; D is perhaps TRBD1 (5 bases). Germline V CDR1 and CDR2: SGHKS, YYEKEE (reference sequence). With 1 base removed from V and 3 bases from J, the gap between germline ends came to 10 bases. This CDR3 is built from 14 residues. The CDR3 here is CASSLRGSDYGYTF. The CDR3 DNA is TGTGCCAGCAGCTTGCGGGGGTCCGACTATGGCTACACCTTC.

CDR3 sequence (DNA): TGTGCCAGCAGCGCCCGGGGACAGGGAAGGTACGAGCAGTACTTC. Its translation: CASSARGQGRYEQYF. The chain uses TRBV13 and TRBJ2-7, with 9 bases identical to TRBD1. Unmatched junction bases numbered 9, after V lost 5 bases and J lost 4 bases. Germline-derived CDR1 and CDR2 are PRHDT and FYEKMQ (reference sequence). There are 15 residues in the CDR3. The full variable domain, completed using reference TRBV13 and TRBJ2-7, is AAGVIQSPRHLIKEKRETATLKCYPIPRHDTVYWYQQGPGQDPQFLISFYEKMQSDKGSIPDRFSAQQFSDYHSELNMSSLELGDSALYFCASSARGQGRYEQYFGPGTRLTVT.

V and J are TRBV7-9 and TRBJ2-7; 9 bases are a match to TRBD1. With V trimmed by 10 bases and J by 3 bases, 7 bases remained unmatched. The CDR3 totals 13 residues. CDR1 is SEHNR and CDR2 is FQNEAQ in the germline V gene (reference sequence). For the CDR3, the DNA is TGTGCCACCCGGGGACAGGGAAACTACGAGCAGTACTTC. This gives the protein CATRGQGNYEQYF. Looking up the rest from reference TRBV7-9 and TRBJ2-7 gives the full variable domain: DTGVSQNPRHKITKRGQNVTFRCDPISEHNRLYWYRQTLGQGPEFLTYFQNEAQLEKSRLLSDRFSAERPKGSFSTLEIQRTEQGDSAMYLCATRGQGNYEQYFGPGTRLTVT.

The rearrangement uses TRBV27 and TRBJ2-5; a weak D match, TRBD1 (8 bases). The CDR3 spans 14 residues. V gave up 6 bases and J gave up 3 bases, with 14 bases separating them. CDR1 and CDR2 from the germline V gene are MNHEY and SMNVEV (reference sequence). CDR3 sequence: CASRTTGGEETQYF. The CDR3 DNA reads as TGTGCCAGCAGAACCACAGGGGGGGAAGAGACCCAGTACTTC.

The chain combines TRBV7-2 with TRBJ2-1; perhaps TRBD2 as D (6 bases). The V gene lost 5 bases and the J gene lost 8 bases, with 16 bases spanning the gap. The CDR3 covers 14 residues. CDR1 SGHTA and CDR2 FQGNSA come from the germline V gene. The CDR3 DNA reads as TGTGCCAGCAGCGAATATTTTAGCGGCTATGAGCAGTTCTTC. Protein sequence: CASSEYFSGYEQFF.

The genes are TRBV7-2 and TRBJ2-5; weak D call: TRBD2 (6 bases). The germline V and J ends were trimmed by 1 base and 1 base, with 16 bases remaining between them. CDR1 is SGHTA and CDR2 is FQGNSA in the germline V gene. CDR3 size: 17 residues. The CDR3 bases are TGTGCCAGCAGCTTAGACTGGCGGGGAATGACCCAAGAGACCCAGTACTTC. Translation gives CASSLDWRGMTQETQYF.

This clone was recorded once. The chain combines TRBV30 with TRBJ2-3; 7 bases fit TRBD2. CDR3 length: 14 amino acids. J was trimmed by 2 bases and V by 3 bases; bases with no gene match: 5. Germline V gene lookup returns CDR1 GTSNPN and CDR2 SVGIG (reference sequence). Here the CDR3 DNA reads TGTGCCTGGAGGATCGGGGGGAACACAGATACGCAGTATTTT. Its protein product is CAWRIGGNTDTQYF.

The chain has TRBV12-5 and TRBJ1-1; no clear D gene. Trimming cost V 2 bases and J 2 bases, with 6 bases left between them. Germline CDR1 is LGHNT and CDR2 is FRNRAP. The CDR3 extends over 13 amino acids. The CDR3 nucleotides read TGTGCTAGTGGTTTGTCACTAAACACTGAAGCTTTCTTT. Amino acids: CASGLSLNTEAFF.

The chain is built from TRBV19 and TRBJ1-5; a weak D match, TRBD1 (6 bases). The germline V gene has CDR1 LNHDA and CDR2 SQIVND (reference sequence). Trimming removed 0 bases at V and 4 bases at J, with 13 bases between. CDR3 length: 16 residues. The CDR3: CASSIDLWGQNQPQHF. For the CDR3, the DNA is TGTGCCAGTAGTATAGATCTTTGGGGACAAAATCAGCCCCAGCATTTT.

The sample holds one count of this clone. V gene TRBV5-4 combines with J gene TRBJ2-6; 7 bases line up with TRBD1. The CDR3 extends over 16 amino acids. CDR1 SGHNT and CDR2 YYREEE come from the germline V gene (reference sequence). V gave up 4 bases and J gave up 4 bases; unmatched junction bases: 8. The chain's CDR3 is CASSERQGSGANVLTF. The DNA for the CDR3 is TGTGCCAGCAGCGAACGACAGGGTTCCGGGGCCAACGTCCTGACTTTC.

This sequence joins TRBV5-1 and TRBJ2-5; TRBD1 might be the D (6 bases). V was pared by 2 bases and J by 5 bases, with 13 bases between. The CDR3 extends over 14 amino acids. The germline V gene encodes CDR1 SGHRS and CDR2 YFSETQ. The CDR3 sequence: CASSFSTGGETQYF. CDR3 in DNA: TGCGCCAGCAGCTTCTCGACAGGTGGGGAGACCCAGTACTTC. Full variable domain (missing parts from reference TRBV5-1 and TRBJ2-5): KAGVTQTPRYLIKTRGQQVTLSCSPISGHRSVSWYQQTPGQGLQFLFEYFSETQRNKGNFPGRFSGRQFSNSRSEMNVSTLELGDSALYLCASSFSTGGETQYFGPGTRLLVL.

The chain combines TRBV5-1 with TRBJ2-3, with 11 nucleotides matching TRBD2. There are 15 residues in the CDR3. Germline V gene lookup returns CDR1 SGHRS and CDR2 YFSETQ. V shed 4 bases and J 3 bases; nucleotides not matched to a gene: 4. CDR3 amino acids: CASSRLAGRTDTQYF. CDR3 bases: TGCGCCAGCAGCCGACTAGCGGGGAGAACAGATACGCAGTATTTT.

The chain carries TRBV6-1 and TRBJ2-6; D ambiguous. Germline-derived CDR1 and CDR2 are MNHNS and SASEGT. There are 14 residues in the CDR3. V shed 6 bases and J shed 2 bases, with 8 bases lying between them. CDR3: CASRSPTGANVLTF. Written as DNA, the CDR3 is TGTGCCAGCAGGTCACCTACTGGGGCCAACGTCCTGACTTTC.

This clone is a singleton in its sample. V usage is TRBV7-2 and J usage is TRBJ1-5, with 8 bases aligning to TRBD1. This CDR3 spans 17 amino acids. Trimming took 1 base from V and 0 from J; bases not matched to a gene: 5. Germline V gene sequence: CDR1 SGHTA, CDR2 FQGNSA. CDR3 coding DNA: TGTGCCAGCAGCTTAGTGGGGACAGGCAATAGCAATCAGCCCCAGCATTTT. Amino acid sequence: CASSLVGTGNSNQPQHF.

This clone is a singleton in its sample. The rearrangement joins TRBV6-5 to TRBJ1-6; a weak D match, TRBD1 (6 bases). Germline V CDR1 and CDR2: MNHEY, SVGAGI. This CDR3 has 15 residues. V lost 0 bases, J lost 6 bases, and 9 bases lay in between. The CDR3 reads CASSYSGTSNSPLHF. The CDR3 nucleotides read TGTGCCAGCAGTTACTCGGGGACAAGTAATTCACCCCTCCACTTT.

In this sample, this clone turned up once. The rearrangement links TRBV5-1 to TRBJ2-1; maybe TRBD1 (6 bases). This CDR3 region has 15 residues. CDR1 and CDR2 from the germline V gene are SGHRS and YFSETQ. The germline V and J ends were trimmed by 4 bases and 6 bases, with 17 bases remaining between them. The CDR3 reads CASSPGTTEGNEQFF. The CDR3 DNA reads TGCGCCAGCAGCCCCGGGACAACGGAAGGCAATGAGCAGTTCTTC. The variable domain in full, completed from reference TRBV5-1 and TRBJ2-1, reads KAGVTQTPRYLIKTRGQQVTLSCSPISGHRSVSWYQQTPGQGLQFLFEYFSETQRNKGNFPGRFSGRQFSNSRSEMNVSTLELGDSALYLCASSPGTTEGNEQFFGPGTRLTVL.

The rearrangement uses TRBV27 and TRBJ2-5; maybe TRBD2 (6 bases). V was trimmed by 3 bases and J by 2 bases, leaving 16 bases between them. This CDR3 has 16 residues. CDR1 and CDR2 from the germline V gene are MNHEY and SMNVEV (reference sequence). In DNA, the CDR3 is TGTGCCAGCAGTTTTAGGCGGGGAAACCTTCAAGAGACCCAGTACTTC. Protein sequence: CASSFRRGNLQETQYF.

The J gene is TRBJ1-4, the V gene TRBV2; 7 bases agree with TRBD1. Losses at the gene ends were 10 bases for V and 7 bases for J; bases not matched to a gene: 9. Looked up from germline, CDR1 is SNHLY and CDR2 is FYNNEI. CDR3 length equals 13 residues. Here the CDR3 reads CATKYRGGEKLFF. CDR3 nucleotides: TGTGCCACCAAATACAGGGGTGGTGAAAAACTGTTTTTT.

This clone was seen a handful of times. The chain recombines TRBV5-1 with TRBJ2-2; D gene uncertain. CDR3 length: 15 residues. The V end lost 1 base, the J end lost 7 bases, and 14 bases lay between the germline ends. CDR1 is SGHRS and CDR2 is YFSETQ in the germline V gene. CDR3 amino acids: CASSLTQIPGGELFF. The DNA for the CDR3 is TGCGCCAGCAGCTTGACACAAATACCGGGCGGGGAGCTGTTTTTT.